Sequencing of this TCR beta chain was carried out in a study of blood T cells in healthy people across ages. General study results and limits: With age, beta diversity per million T cells declined roughly linearly, significantly by roughly 40.

Primers used in a second PCR of roughly 7 to 11 cycles were a sample-barcoded 5' primer and a J-beta primer mix. TCRdb analysed the 5' RACE reads with MiXCR anew, one entry per CDR3 protein. The sample contains some 790,000 distinct CDR3 sequences, 25% to 35% of which appear only once. On this clonotype itself: The antigen remains undetermined.

Specimen: blood. The source of this sequence is an elderly woman in good health.

CDR3 sequence: CASSPRRGVYSNQPQHF. In nucleotides, the CDR3 is TGTGCCAGCAGTCCCCGGAGGGGCGTCTATAGCAATCAGCCCCAGCATTTT. The genes are TRBV28 and TRBJ1-5; perhaps TRBD1 as D (5 bases). The CDR3 covers 17 residues. Trimming cost V 5 bases and J 0 bases, with 17 bases left between them. Germline assignment: CDR1 MDHEN and CDR2 SYDVKM.